The 32 T cell receptor beta chains in this list originate from one sample, sequenced in a study of blood T cells in healthy people across ages. With a J-beta primer mix and a sample-barcoded 5' primer, a second PCR ran about 6 to 11 cycles. In TCRdb, the 5' RACE reads were re-called with MiXCR into one record per CDR3 protein. The data show around 1.1 million distinct CDR3 sequences, about two fifths seen once. What was sequenced was blood. The receptors derive from a man between 18 and 29 years old in good health.

For the CDR3, the DNA is TGCGCCAGCAGCCAAGAAACAAAACTGGAAGAGCAGTACTTC. It encodes CASSQETKLEEQYF. The rearrangement joins TRBV4-3 to TRBJ2-7; D gene ambiguous. The ends were cut back, 0 bases at V and 7 bases at J, with 13 bases in the middle. Germline lookup yields CDR1 LGHNA and CDR2 YSLEER. The CDR3 has 14 amino acids.

A few counts support this clonotype. V gene TRBV11-1 combines with J gene TRBJ2-7; TRBD1 matches 7 bases. CDR3 size: 16 residues. Germline V gene sequence: CDR1 SGHAT, CDR2 FQDESV (reference sequence). Trimming at V came to 2 bases and at J to 0 bases, leaving 7 bases not matched to a gene. The CDR3 sequence: CASSLTSGTVSYEQYF. Written as DNA, the CDR3 is TGTGCCAGCAGCTTAACTTCCGGGACAGTCTCCTACGAGCAGTACTTC. Based on the CDR3 plus reference TRBV11-1 and TRBJ2-7, the full variable domain is EAEVAQSPRYKITEKSQAVAFWCDPISGHATLYWYRQILGQGPELLVQFQDESVVDDSQLPKDRFSAERLKGVDSTLKIQPAELGDSAMYLCASSLTSGTVSYEQYFGPGTRLTVT.

This chain joins TRBV4-3 and TRBJ2-1; D is tentatively TRBD1 or TRBD2 (6 bases each). The V gene lost 3 bases and the J gene lost 1 base, with 16 bases spanning the gap. Germline lookup yields CDR1 LGHNA and CDR2 YSLEER. The CDR3 length is 17 residues. The CDR3 region has the DNA TGCGCCAGCAGCCAGTCCGGGGGAACAGGGTCCTACAATGAGCAGTTCTTC. Translation gives CASSQSGGTGSYNEQFF.

This clonotype was detected ten times or more. CDR3 protein: CASSPTGLTEAFF. The CDR3 DNA sequence: TGTGCCAGCTCACCGACAGGGTTAACTGAAGCTTTCTTT. The chain recombines TRBV18 with TRBJ1-1, with 7 bases that match TRBD1. CDR1 and CDR2 from the germline V gene are KGHSH and LQKENI. The junction had 3 bases not matched to a gene; V was cut back by 3 bases and J by 5 bases. The CDR3 has 13 residues. The full variable domain, completed using reference TRBV18 and TRBJ1-1, is NAGVMQNPRHLVRRRGQEARLRCSPMKGHSHVYWYRQLPEEGLKFMVYLQKENIIDESGMPKERFSAEFPKEGPSILRIQQVVRGDSAAYFCASSPTGLTEAFFGQGTRLTVV.

This clonotype showed up just a few times. A junction boundary mismatches the germline segment, possibly from a read error. The chain recombines TRBV5-1 with TRBJ2-3; TRBD1 aligns across 9 bases. Per germline, CDR1 SGHRS and CDR2 YFSETQ. The CDR3 sequence is 16 residues long. The CDR3 DNA is TGCGCCACCAGCCCTCGGACAGGGGTACGCACAGATACGCAGTATTTT. Translated, it gives CATSPRTGVRTDTQYF. The variable domain in full, with the rest retrieved from reference TRBV5-1 and TRBJ2-3, is KAGVTQTPRYLIKTRGQQVTLSCSPISGHRSVSWYQQTPGQGLQFLFEYFSETQRNKGNFPGRFSGRQFSNSRSEMNVSTLELGDSALYLCATSPRTGVRTDTQYFGPGTRLTVL.

This clonotype showed up just a few times. The chain has TRBV4-3 and TRBJ2-5; 8 nucleotides match TRBD1. V shed 0 bases and J 5 bases; nucleotides not matched to a gene: 11. CDR1 and CDR2 from the germline V gene are LGHNA and YSLEER. CDR3 size: 17 residues. CDR3 in DNA: TGCGCCAGCAGCCAAGATGCTAGAACAGGGGGTGGTGAGACCCAGTACTTC. It yields the protein CASSQDARTGGGETQYF.

The V call is TRBV20-1, the J call TRBJ2-1; possibly TRBD2 for D (5 bases). The DNA end is more similar to TRBJ2-7, so the J call may be wrong. The germline gives CDR1 DFQATT, CDR2 SNEGSKA (reference sequence). The CDR3 covers 16 residues. CDR3 in DNA: TGCAGTGCTAGAGATCGGACTTTTAGCTCCTACAATGAGCAGTACTTC. Translating gives CSARDRTFSSYNEQYF.

A few counts support this clonotype. The V call is TRBV4-1, the J call TRBJ1-6; no clear D gene. Germline-derived CDR1 and CDR2 are MGHRA and YSYEKL. The V end was cut by 6 bases, the J end by 7 bases, with 25 bases between. The CDR3 length is 18 residues. CDR3 region: CASSRRPGPQSLNSPLHF. In nucleotides, the CDR3 is TGCGCCAGCAGTCGCAGGCCCGGGCCTCAAAGCCTGAATTCACCCCTCCACTTT.

J is TRBJ1-4 and V is TRBV20-1; D not certain. Germline loops: CDR1 DFQATT, CDR2 SNEGSKA (reference sequence). CDR3 length: 14 amino acids. The V end lost 5 bases, the J end lost 9 bases, and 19 bases lay between the germline ends. CDR3 bases: TGCAGTGCTGCCGAGCGGGATGGATTAAAAAAACTGTTTTTT. Protein sequence: CSAAERDGLKKLFF.

This clonotype occurred a few times. The CDR3 reads CASSSPSRGQVSYEQYF. DNA of the CDR3: TGTGCCAGCAGCTCCCCATCGAGGGGTCAGGTCTCCTACGAGCAGTACTTC. J is TRBJ2-7 and V is TRBV7-2; D is perhaps TRBD1 or TRBD2 (5 bases each). The CDR3 length is 17 residues. The ends were cut back, 4 bases at V and 0 bases at J, with 19 bases in the middle. From germline, CDR1 is SGHTA and CDR2 FQGNSA.

The V call is TRBV12-5, the J call TRBJ2-2, with D tentatively TRBD1 (6 bases). Germline-derived CDR1 and CDR2 are LGHNT and FRNRAP. The CDR3 length is 16 residues. The V end was cut by 6 bases, the J end by 1 base, with 15 bases between. The CDR3 DNA follows: TGTGCTAGTGGCTTTGGACAGTCAGTGAACACCGGGGAGCTGTTTTTT. Amino acids: CASGFGQSVNTGELFF.

This clonotype appeared a few times. The gene calls are TRBV7-2 and TRBJ2-3, with D uncertain. Germline V gene data show CDR1 as SGHTA and CDR2 as FQGNSA. The CDR3 is 14 residues long. The V end lost 5 bases, the J end lost 6 bases, and 15 bases lay between the germline ends. CDR3 DNA sequence: TGTGCCAGCAGCCATCCCCTCGCATTCGATACGCAGTATTTT. Translated, it gives CASSHPLAFDTQYF.

This clonotype came up a few times. This clone may be a read error of a much larger clone one base away. CDR3 coding DNA: TGCAGTGCCAGAGGGACAGATAACAATGAGCAGTTCTTC. Translation: CSARGTDNNEQFF. The V and J genes are TRBV20-1 and TRBJ2-1; 7 bases map to TRBD1. The CDR3 totals 13 residues. CDR1 and CDR2 from the germline V gene are DFQATT and SNEGSKA (reference sequence).

With respect to this clonotype: This may arise from a read error, as a much more abundant clone is one base away. The V gene is TRBV5-6, the J gene TRBJ2-1, with 7 bases aligning to TRBD1. The J call is uncertain, as TRBJ2-7 better fits the DNA end. This CDR3 contains 15 residues. Germline V lookup: CDR1 SGHDT, CDR2 YYEEEE. This CDR3 is CASSFEQGTYNEQYF. The CDR3 DNA reads as TGTGCCAGCAGCTTCGAACAGGGGACCTACAATGAGCAGTACTTC.

The sample holds a few counts of this clonotype. The chain has TRBV4-3 and TRBJ1-5; D is unresolved. V lost 0 bases and J lost 6, with 12 bases in between. Germline V CDR1 and CDR2: LGHNA, YSLEER. CDR3 size: 15 residues. CDR3 sequence: CASSQDLMGAQPQHF. CDR3 in DNA: TGCGCCAGCAGCCAAGATTTAATGGGTGCTCAGCCCCAGCATTTT.

This clonotype was found a few times. The CDR3 region is CASTPGQGADNYGYTF. CDR3 nucleotide sequence: TGCGCCAGCACACCGGGACAGGGGGCGGATAACTATGGCTACACCTTC. The chain combines TRBV5-1 with TRBJ1-2; 12 bases are shared with TRBD1. CDR1 is SGHRS, CDR2 YFSETQ, per germline. The CDR3 runs to 16 residues. V was pared by 6 bases and J by 1 base, with 7 bases of the junction left unmatched.

This clonotype appeared a few times. This chain joins TRBV15 and TRBJ2-3; TRBD1 matches 10 bases. Germline V CDR1 and CDR2: LNHNV, YYDKDF (reference sequence). This CDR3 has 18 amino acids. Unmatched junction bases numbered 13, after V lost 5 bases and J lost 2 bases. The CDR3 protein is CATSLGTGEHLVTDTQYF. The CDR3 bases are TGTGCCACCAGCCTGGGGACAGGGGAACATTTAGTCACAGATACGCAGTATTTT.

This chain uses TRBV2 with TRBJ2-1; 10 nucleotides align to TRBD1. Germline V gives CDR1 SNHLY, CDR2 FYNNEI. This CDR3 comprises 14 residues. Losses at the gene ends were 10 bases for V and 5 bases for J; bases not matched to a gene: 8. DNA for the CDR3: TGTGCCACCCTCCGCGGGACAGGGGACAATGAGCAGTTCTTC. Translated: CATLRGTGDNEQFF. Full variable domain (outside the CDR3, taken from reference TRBV2 and TRBJ2-1): EPEVTQTPSHQVTQMGQEVILRCVPISNHLYFYWYRQILGQKVEFLVSFYNNEISEKSEIFDDQFSVERPDGSNFTLKIRSTKLEDSAMYFCATLRGTGDNEQFFGPGTRLTVL.

The CDR3 DNA sequence: TGTGCCAGCAGTCTCCTTGGGCCGAATGAGCAGTTCTTC. It encodes CASSLLGPNEQFF. The chain employs TRBV28 and TRBJ2-1; D is uncertain. CDR3 length: 13 amino acids. Trimming pared 5 bases from V and 7 bases from J, leaving 12 bases between. The germline V gene encodes CDR1 MDHEN and CDR2 SYDVKM.

This chain joins TRBV25-1 and TRBJ1-2; D unresolved. Germline V lookup: CDR1 MGHDK, CDR2 SYGVNS. Trimming cost V 3 bases and J 6 bases, with 14 bases left between them. The CDR3 has 14 residues. The CDR3 coding sequence is TGTGCCAGCAGTGACCCCCGGAGAGCTAATGGCTACACCTTC. Its protein product is CASSDPRRANGYTF.

V usage is TRBV29-1 and J usage is TRBJ2-1; TRBD1 aligns across 8 bases. Per the germline V gene, CDR1 is SQVTM and CDR2 is ANQGSEA. J lost 6 bases, V lost 6 bases, and 10 bases had no gene match. The CDR3 runs to 14 residues. The CDR3 region is CSVEPLGQGNEQFF. The CDR3, as DNA: TGCAGCGTAGAACCTCTTGGACAGGGCAATGAGCAGTTCTTC.

The J gene is TRBJ2-7, the V gene TRBV25-1; D perhaps matches TRBD2 (6 bases). CDR3 length: 13 amino acids. The V gene lost 8 bases and the J gene lost 0 bases, with 11 bases spanning the gap. In germline, CDR1 is MGHDK, CDR2 SYGVNS. The CDR3 sequence: CASRPAGSYEQYF. For the CDR3, the DNA is TGTGCCAGCCGGCCAGCGGGCTCCTACGAGCAGTACTTC.

The chain combines TRBV2 with TRBJ2-3, with 7 bases lining up with TRBD2. J lost 5 bases, V lost 5 bases, and 10 bases had no gene match. The CDR3 covers 15 residues. CDR1 is SNHLY, CDR2 FYNNEI, per germline. CDR3 residues: CASSPPSGEGDTQYF. As DNA, the CDR3 is TGTGCCAGCAGTCCTCCAAGCGGGGAGGGAGATACGCAGTATTTT.

The chain combines TRBV6-2 or TRBV6-3 with TRBJ1-1; D gene ambiguous. The germline CDR1 and CDR2 sequences are MNHEY and SVGEGT. Trimming left V 0 bases short and J 6 bases short, with 14 bases between. The CDR3 loop spans 15 amino acids. The CDR3 reads CASSYSRVRVAEAFF. For the CDR3, the DNA is TGTGCCAGCAGTTACTCAAGGGTCCGGGTGGCTGAAGCTTTCTTT.

The chain employs TRBV9 and TRBJ2-2; 11 bases line up with TRBD2. This CDR3 spans 16 amino acids. After removal of 4 bases from V and 2 bases from J, the junction contained 4 bases not matched to a gene. Germline-derived CDR1 and CDR2 are SGDLS and YYNGEE. The chain's CDR3 is CASSMTSGVNTGELFF. CDR3 nucleotides: TGTGCCAGCAGCATGACTAGCGGGGTCAACACCGGGGAGCTGTTTTTT.

This clonotype has only one observation. A junction boundary mismatches the germline segment, possibly from a read error. The DNA of the CDR3 is TGTGCCAGCAGTTACGGGACTAGCGCTGGGGAGACCCGGTACTTC. It specifies CASSYGTSAGETRYF. The rearrangement links TRBV6-2 or TRBV6-3 to TRBJ2-5; TRBD2 matches 10 bases. The CDR3 spans 15 residues. Germline V gene data show CDR1 as MNHEY and CDR2 as SVGEGT.

This clonotype was counted many times. This chain links TRBV6-2 or TRBV6-3 with TRBJ2-7; D perhaps matches TRBD2 (6 bases). Germline CDR1 MNHEY, CDR2 SVGEGT. The CDR3 extends over 15 amino acids. The V and J ends lost 0 bases and 3 bases respectively, with 12 bases between them. CDR3 nucleotide sequence: TGTGCCAGCAGTTACTCGTGGCGGGGAGACTACGAGCAGTACTTC. It yields the protein CASSYSWRGDYEQYF.

As for this clonotype: One end of the junction does not line up with germline, which may come from a read error. The chain has TRBV5-1 and TRBJ1-2; weak D call: TRBD1 (6 bases). The CDR3 is 14 residues long. CDR1 is SGHRS, CDR2 YFSETQ, per germline. CDR3 DNA: TGCGCCAGCAGCTCGGACAGCACTAACTATGGCCACACCTTC. Its protein product is CASSSDSTNYGHTF. The variable domain in full, with the rest retrieved from reference TRBV5-1 and TRBJ1-2, is KAGVTQTPRYLIKTRGQQVTLSCSPISGHRSVSWYQQTPGQGLQFLFEYFSETQRNKGNFPGRFSGRQFSNSRSEMNVSTLELGDSALYLCASSSDSTNYGHTFGSGTRLTVV.

This chain's CDR3 is CASSRDRSQETQYF. In DNA, the CDR3 is TGTGCCAGCAGTCGGGACAGATCCCAAGAGACCCAGTACTTC. The rearrangement joins TRBV3-1 to TRBJ2-5, with TRBD1 identical over 7 bases. With 6 bases clipped from V and 1 base from J, the junction kept 5 bases outside the gene matches. Germline values: CDR1 LGHDT, CDR2 YNNKEL (reference sequence). This CDR3 contains 14 residues.

The chain uses TRBV24-1 and TRBJ2-1, with TRBD2 as a possible D gene (6 bases). Trimming took off 3 bases at V and 5 bases at J, with 13 bases between the two ends. This CDR3 has 15 amino acids. The germline gives CDR1 KGHDR, CDR2 SFDVKD. The CDR3 region has the DNA TGTGCCACCAGTGATCCGGGCGGAGGGGACAATGAGCAGTTCTTC. It yields the protein CATSDPGGGDNEQFF.

This clonotype was seen a few times. This sequence joins TRBV9 and TRBJ2-3; no reliable D call. This CDR3 is built from 16 residues. Trimming took off 0 bases at V and 0 bases at J, with 11 bases between the two ends. Germline values: CDR1 SGDLS, CDR2 YYNGEE. The CDR3 nucleotides are TGTGCCAGCAGCGTAGGTTGGAGAACGAGCACAGATACGCAGTATTTT. This encodes CASSVGWRTSTDTQYF.

This clonotype was observed a few times. The V gene is TRBV25-1, the J gene TRBJ1-1, with 7 bases identical to TRBD1. The CDR3 is 15 amino acids. Germline CDR1 and CDR2: MGHDK and SYGVNS. The trim removed 3 bases at V and 2 bases at J, leaving 6 bases unmatched. The CDR3 is CASSDRQGVNTEAFF. For the CDR3, the DNA is TGTGCCAGCAGTGACCGACAGGGAGTCAACACTGAAGCTTTCTTT.